The 25 T cell receptor beta chains presented below share a single source sample, sequenced in a study of Ad26.COV2.S vaccination and SARS-CoV-2 variants (dated by TCRdb to the early 2020s). The library was produced with the immunoSEQ multiplex PCR assay. TCRdb limited this immuneACCESS table to in-frame rearrangements with V and J called. A share of clones is missing; checked studies link under half to unresolved V genes, and the rest is unexplained. The sample table records 250,000 to 300,000 clones; approximately 87% of these occur just once. The top ten clonotypes cover about 3.1% of the sample. The treatment or condition tag for this specimen amounts to: some 20 received Ad26.COV2.S at low or high dose, single or two shots; about five received placebo; per-sample allocation not given. For vaccine and placebo recipients, the sequenced repertoires came from samples collected on day 63 after the first injection.

Sequences were derived from peripheral blood, sampled in a trial of Ad26.COV2.S vaccine versus placebo. Source of these receptors: a person aged 18-65 years who received the Ad26.COV2.S COVID-19 vaccine or a placebo.

The chain is built from TRBV27 and TRBJ1-2; TRBD1 matches at 9 bases. With 4 bases clipped from V and 4 bases from J, the junction kept 7 bases outside the gene matches. The CDR3 extends over 15 amino acids. Per the germline V gene, CDR1 is MNHEY and CDR2 is SMNVEV (reference sequence). The chain's CDR3 is CASSSPGQGSYGYTF. In DNA, the CDR3 is TGTGCCAGCAGTTCCCCGGGACAGGGCTCCTATGGCTACACCTTC.

This rearrangement joins TRBV3-1 (or the pseudogene TRBV3-2) to TRBJ1-6, with unresolved D. Trimming removed 1 base from V and 2 bases from J, with 3 bases in between. There are 14 residues in the CDR3. Germline lookup yields CDR1 LGHDT and CDR2 YNNKEL (reference sequence). CDR3 protein: CASSQVPYNSPLHF. In DNA form, the CDR3 reads TGTGCCAGCAGCCAAGTACCCTATAATTCACCCCTCCACTTT.

V usage is TRBV28 and J usage is TRBJ2-1; 9 nucleotides match TRBD2. Germline V CDR1 and CDR2: MDHEN, SYDVKM. This CDR3 has 16 amino acids. The junction had 11 bases not matched to a gene; V was cut back by 3 bases and J by 8 bases. The CDR3 bases are TGTGCCAGCAGTTTCGGGTTGCGGGAGGGCGTCTATGAGCAGTTCTTC. As protein: CASSFGLREGVYEQFF.

The V call is TRBV30, the J call TRBJ2-7; 7 bases are a match to TRBD2. Per germline, CDR1 GTSNPN and CDR2 SVGIG (reference sequence). This CDR3 is 12 amino acids long. CDR3 residues: CAWGSGIDEQYF. The CDR3 region has the DNA TGTGCTTGGGGGAGCGGGATAGACGAGCAGTACTTC.

The chain links TRBV2 to TRBJ1-2; 8 bases are shared with TRBD1. This CDR3 is 14 amino acids long. V trimming: 5 bases; J trimming: 3 bases; junction bases outside the gene matches: 5. The germline V gene encodes CDR1 SNHLY and CDR2 FYNNEI. The CDR3 reads CASSLDRGYYGYTF. Here the CDR3 DNA reads TGTGCCAGCAGTCTTGACAGGGGTTACTATGGCTACACCTTC.

V usage is TRBV5-1 and J usage is TRBJ2-4; the D gene is possibly TRBD2 (6 bases). Trimming cost V 2 bases and J 4 bases, with 10 bases left between them. The germline V gene encodes CDR1 SGHRS and CDR2 YFSETQ. This CDR3 comprises 14 residues. The CDR3 protein is CASSFDGTKNIQYF. For the CDR3, the DNA is TGCGCCAGCAGCTTCGACGGGACTAAAAACATTCAGTACTTC.

The V call is TRBV15, the J call TRBJ1-3, with D tentatively TRBD1 (6 bases). Germline CDR1 and CDR2: LNHNV and YYDKDF (reference sequence). Trimming shortened V by 0 bases and J by 4 bases, and 16 bases separated the two germline ends. This CDR3 has 17 residues. The CDR3 bases are TGTGCCACCAGCAGAGATCTGGCAGGGGTTTCCGGAAACACCATATATTTT. This gives the protein CATSRDLAGVSGNTIYF.

The chain couples TRBV29-1 to TRBJ2-7; perhaps TRBD2 as D (6 bases). The V gene's germline CDR1 is SQVTM and CDR2 ANQGSEA. The CDR3 runs 12 residues. The V end was cut by 6 bases, the J end by 1 base, with 10 bases between. The CDR3 nucleotides read TGCAGCGTCGTGCGGGAATCCTACGAGCAGTACTTC. Residues: CSVVRESYEQYF.

The V gene is TRBV11-2, the J gene TRBJ2-5, with D possibly TRBD2 on 5 matching bases. This CDR3 is 14 amino acids long. V was shortened by 2 bases and J by 4 bases, with 11 bases between the two germline ends. Germline V lookup: CDR1 SGHAT, CDR2 FQNNGV. The CDR3 protein is CASSLIAGGETQYF. In nucleotides, the CDR3 is TGTGCCAGCAGCTTAATAGCAGGAGGAGAGACCCAGTACTTC.

This chain links TRBV3-1 (or the pseudogene TRBV3-2) with TRBJ2-3; D unresolved. Germline lookup yields CDR1 LGHDT and CDR2 YNNKEL (reference sequence). The V end lost 2 bases, the J end lost 3 bases, and 6 bases lay between the germline ends. The CDR3 covers 13 residues. CDR3 protein: CASSQPTTDTQYF. CDR3 in DNA: TGTGCCAGCAGCCAACCGACTACAGATACGCAGTATTTT.

This sequence joins TRBV19 and TRBJ2-3; TRBD1 agrees at 7 bases. This CDR3 has 16 residues. Per germline, CDR1 LNHDA and CDR2 SQIVND (reference sequence). V was clipped by 3 bases and J by 2 bases; unmatched bases: 8. CDR3 DNA: TGTGCCAGTAGTATCGGACAGGTCACCTTCACAGATACGCAGTATTTT. Encoded protein: CASSIGQVTFTDTQYF.

The CDR3 region is CASSLLGGRAETQYF. CDR3 in DNA: TGTGCCAGCAGCTTGCTGGGCGGTCGCGCGGAGACCCAGTACTTC. The genes are TRBV5-4 and TRBJ2-5; unclear D gene. V lost 1 base to trimming and J lost 5 bases, with 15 bases between them. The CDR3 spans 15 residues. Germline CDR1 SGHNT, CDR2 YYREEE (reference sequence). The complete variable domain, with remaining parts taken from reference TRBV5-4 and TRBJ2-5, reads ETGVTQSPTHLIKTRGQQVTLRCSSQSGHNTVSWYQQALGQGPQFIFQYYREEENGRGNFPPRFSGLQFPNYSSELNVNALELDDSALYLCASSLLGGRAETQYFGPGTRLLVL.

The table lists this clone with a few counts. The chain has TRBV2 and TRBJ1-6; TRBD1 matches 8 bases. Germline trimming cut 4 bases from V and 3 bases from J; bases unmatched to any gene: 2. This CDR3 spans 15 amino acids. In germline, CDR1 is SNHLY, CDR2 FYNNEI. The CDR3, as DNA: TGTGCCAGCAGTGGGGGGACAGGCTATAATTCACCCCTCCACTTT. Amino acid sequence: CASSGGTGYNSPLHF.

The chain carries TRBV18 and TRBJ2-5; tentatively, D is TRBD2 (5 bases). Germline lookup yields CDR1 KGHSH and CDR2 LQKENI. Trimming pared 0 bases from V and 5 bases from J, leaving 13 bases between. The CDR3 contains 15 residues. The CDR3: CASSPPGRRGETQYF. The CDR3 DNA sequence: TGTGCCAGCTCACCACCGGGAAGACGAGGGGAGACCCAGTACTTC.

The J gene is TRBJ1-1, the V gene TRBV5-4; 9 nucleotides align to TRBD1. The CDR3 is 15 amino acids. V shed 0 bases, J shed 4 bases, and the junction held 4 bases outside the gene matches. Per germline, CDR1 SGHNT and CDR2 YYREEE (reference sequence). CDR3 DNA: TGTGCCAGCAGCTTGGCCCCGACAGGGGGCACTGAAGCTTTCTTT. Translating it yields CASSLAPTGGTEAFF.

The chain uses TRBV4-2 and TRBJ2-3; D gene uncertain. The CDR3 is made up of 12 amino acids. V was shortened by 2 bases and J by 5 bases, with 5 bases between the two germline ends. Germline lookup yields CDR1 LGHNA and CDR2 YNFKEQ. For the CDR3, the DNA is TGTGCCAGCAGCCAATACGGAGATACGCAGTATTTT. Translated: CASSQYGDTQYF.

CDR3 region: CASSLAVNNEQFF. In nucleotides, the CDR3 is TGCGCCAGCAGCTTGGCAGTTAACAATGAGCAGTTCTTC. The genes are TRBV5-1 and TRBJ2-1; D gene unclear. The CDR3 is 13 residues long. The germline CDR1 and CDR2 sequences are SGHRS and YFSETQ. Deletions cut 0 bases from V and 5 bases from J, with 6 bases between.

V gene TRBV25-1 combines with J gene TRBJ2-1; tentatively, D is TRBD1 (5 bases). The germline CDR1 and CDR2 sequences are MGHDK and SYGVNS. The CDR3 spans 12 residues. V was trimmed by 5 bases and J by 10 bases, leaving 12 bases between them. The CDR3 DNA reads as TGTGCCAGCAGTCGTGGGGCTCGGGAGCAGTTCTTC. Amino acids: CASSRGAREQFF.

The rearrangement links TRBV6-5 to TRBJ2-1; tentatively, D is TRBD1 (5 bases). CDR1 and CDR2 from the germline V gene are MNHEY and SVGAGI. This CDR3 spans 15 amino acids. The V end was cut by 4 bases, the J end by 2 bases, with 12 bases between. CDR3 coding DNA: TGTGCCAGCAGTTTTTGGGGCACCACCTACAATGAGCAGTTCTTC. Translated, it gives CASSFWGTTYNEQFF.

This clone was detected only once. J is TRBJ1-3 and V is TRBV7-2; D not certain. Germline V lookup: CDR1 SGHTA, CDR2 FQGNSA. There are 11 residues in the CDR3. Trimming removed 1 base at V and 7 bases at J, with 2 bases between. Here the CDR3 reads CASSLGNTIYF. The CDR3 DNA is TGTGCCAGCAGCTTAGGCAACACCATATATTTT. The variable domain in full, with the rest retrieved from reference TRBV7-2 and TRBJ1-3, is GAGVSQSPSNKVTEKGKDVELRCDPISGHTALYWYRQSLGQGLEFLIYFQGNSAPDKSGLPSDRFSAERTGGSVSTLTIQRTQQEDSAVYLCASSLGNTIYFGEGSWLTVV.

The chain recombines TRBV5-6 with TRBJ1-2; weak D call: TRBD1 (5 bases). V was shortened by 1 base and J by 0 bases, with 16 bases between the two germline ends. Germline values: CDR1 SGHDT, CDR2 YYEEEE. The CDR3 is 17 amino acids. CDR3 sequence: CASSLWAGFQTNYGYTF. The CDR3 DNA is TGTGCCAGCAGCTTGTGGGCAGGGTTTCAAACTAACTATGGCTACACCTTC.

The DNA for the CDR3 is TGCGCCAGCAGCCAACGGGACAGAGTGAACACTGAAGCTTTCTTT. Protein product: CASSQRDRVNTEAFF. This chain joins TRBV4-3 and TRBJ1-1, with 7 bases that match TRBD1. This CDR3 contains 15 residues. Germline V CDR1 and CDR2: LGHNA, YSLEER. The V gene end was trimmed by 2 bases and the J gene end by 0 bases; junction bases not matched to a gene: 3.

The chain combines TRBV6-5 with TRBJ1-2; 10 bases match TRBD1. The CDR3 has 14 residues. Germline CDR1 reads MNHEY; CDR2 reads SVGAGI. The ends lost 5 bases at V and 8 bases at J; junction bases unmatched: 8. CDR3 in DNA: TGTGCCAGCAGTAACCAGGGACAGGGGAACGGCTACACCTTC. Its translation is CASSNQGQGNGYTF.

This sequence joins TRBV11-2 and TRBJ1-6; perhaps TRBD1 as D (6 bases). Germline loops: CDR1 SGHAT, CDR2 FQNNGV. This CDR3 has 15 amino acids. V dropped 0 bases and J dropped 9 bases, with 12 bases sitting between them. CDR3 in DNA: TGTGCCAGCAGCTTAGATCTGGGGGCGGGTTCACCCCTCCACTTT. This encodes CASSLDLGAGSPLHF.

The CDR3 sequence is CASSQDSPGGYNEQFF. The CDR3 nucleotides are TGTGCCAGCAGCCAAGATTCCCCGGGGGGCTACAATGAGCAGTTCTTC. This chain links TRBV3-1 (or the pseudogene TRBV3-2) with TRBJ2-1; 7 bases align to TRBD2. V lost 0 bases, J lost 3 bases, and 5 bases stayed unmatched. The germline V gene has CDR1 LGHDT and CDR2 YNNKEL (reference sequence). There are 16 residues in the CDR3.